The clone carrying this TCR beta chain appeared once. What it binds is not known. The sample comes from a study of cytomegalovirus exposure and HLA in healthy donors. Study-level background: Early released data had roughly 81 million unique TCRs, all coming from HLA-typed donors. Study-wide points: A later analysis showed TCR association rates differing by HLA locus, peaking at DRB1 and lowest at HLA-C. What a later analysis showed was that several of the most significant clusters appeared linked to common viral pathogens.

The PCR used 60 Vbeta and 13 Jbeta primers. The assay was immunoSEQ multiplex PCR, and TCRdb's table has in-frame clones only and misses some. The sample lists 180,000 or so clones, 75% to 90% occurring once. Sequences were obtained from PBMCs. This sequence was found in a woman younger than 45 in good health and CMV-seronegative.

CDR3 sequence (DNA): TGTGCCAGCAGTACCACCCTAGCGGGGGCCTTCTCTGGGGCCAACGTCCTGACTTTC. Amino acids: CASSTTLAGAFSGANVLTF. The chain carries TRBV27 and TRBJ2-6, with 10 bases that match TRBD2. J lost 0 bases, V lost 5 bases, and 10 bases had no gene match. The germline V gene has CDR1 MNHEY and CDR2 SMNVEV (reference sequence). The CDR3 length is 19 residues.